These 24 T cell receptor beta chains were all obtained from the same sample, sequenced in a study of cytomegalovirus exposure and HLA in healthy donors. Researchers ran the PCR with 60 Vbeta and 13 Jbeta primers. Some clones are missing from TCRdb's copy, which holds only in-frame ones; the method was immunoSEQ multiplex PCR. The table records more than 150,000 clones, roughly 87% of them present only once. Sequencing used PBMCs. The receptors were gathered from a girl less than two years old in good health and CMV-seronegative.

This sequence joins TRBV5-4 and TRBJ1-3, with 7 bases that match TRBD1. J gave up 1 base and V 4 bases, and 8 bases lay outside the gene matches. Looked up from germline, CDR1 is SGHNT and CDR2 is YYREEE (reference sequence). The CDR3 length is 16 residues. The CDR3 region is CASSPGTVVSGNTIYF. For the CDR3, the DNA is TGTGCCAGCAGCCCGGGGACAGTAGTTTCTGGAAACACCATATATTTT.

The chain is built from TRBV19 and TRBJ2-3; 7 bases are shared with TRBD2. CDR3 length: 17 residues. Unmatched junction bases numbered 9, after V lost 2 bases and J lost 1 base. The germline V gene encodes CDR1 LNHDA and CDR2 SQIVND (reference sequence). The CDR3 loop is CASSIWAGAKGTDTQYF. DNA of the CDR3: TGTGCCAGTAGTATATGGGCGGGAGCAAAGGGCACAGATACGCAGTATTTT.

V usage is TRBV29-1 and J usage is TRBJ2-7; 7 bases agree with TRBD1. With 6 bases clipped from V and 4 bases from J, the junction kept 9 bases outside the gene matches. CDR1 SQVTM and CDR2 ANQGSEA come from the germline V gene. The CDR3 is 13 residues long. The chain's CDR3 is CSVSAGTAYEQYF. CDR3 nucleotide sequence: TGCAGCGTCTCCGCCGGGACAGCGTACGAGCAGTACTTC.

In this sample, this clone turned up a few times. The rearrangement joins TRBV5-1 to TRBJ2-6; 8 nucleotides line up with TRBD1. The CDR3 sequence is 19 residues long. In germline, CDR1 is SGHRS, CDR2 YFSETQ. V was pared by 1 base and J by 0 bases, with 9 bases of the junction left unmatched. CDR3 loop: CASSLWSGTGLSGANVLTF. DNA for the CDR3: TGCGCCAGCAGCTTGTGGTCCGGGACAGGTCTCTCTGGGGCCAACGTCCTGACTTTC.

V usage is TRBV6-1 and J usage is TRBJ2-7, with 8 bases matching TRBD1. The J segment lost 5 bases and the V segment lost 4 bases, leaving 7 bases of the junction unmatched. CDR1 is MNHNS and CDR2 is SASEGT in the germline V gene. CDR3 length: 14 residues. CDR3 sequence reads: CASSGRQGSHEQYF. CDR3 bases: TGTGCCAGCAGTGGGCGACAGGGGTCCCACGAGCAGTACTTC.

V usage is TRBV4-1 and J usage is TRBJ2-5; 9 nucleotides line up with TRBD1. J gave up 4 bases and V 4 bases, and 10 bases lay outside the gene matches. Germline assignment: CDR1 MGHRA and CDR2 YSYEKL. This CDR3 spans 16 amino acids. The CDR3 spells CASSPSGQGIGETQYF. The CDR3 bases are TGCGCCAGCAGCCCATCAGGACAGGGGATTGGAGAGACCCAGTACTTC.

The CDR3 DNA reads TGTGCCAGCAGTCCCCAGTGGGGGGGCGCGATTAGGGGCTCACCCCTCCACTTT. Translating gives CASSPQWGGAIRGSPLHF. V usage is TRBV25-1 and J usage is TRBJ1-6; D perhaps matches TRBD1 (6 bases). The CDR3 is made up of 18 amino acids. V lost 5 bases and J lost 10, with 27 bases in between. CDR1 MGHDK and CDR2 SYGVNS come from the germline V gene.

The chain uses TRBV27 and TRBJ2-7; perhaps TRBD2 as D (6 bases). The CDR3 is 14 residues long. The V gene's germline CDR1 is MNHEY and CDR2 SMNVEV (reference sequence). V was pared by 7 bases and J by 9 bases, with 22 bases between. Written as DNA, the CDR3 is TGTGCCAGCATGTGGACCGGGGGAGCGACTCCGCAGTACTTC. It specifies CASMWTGGATPQYF.

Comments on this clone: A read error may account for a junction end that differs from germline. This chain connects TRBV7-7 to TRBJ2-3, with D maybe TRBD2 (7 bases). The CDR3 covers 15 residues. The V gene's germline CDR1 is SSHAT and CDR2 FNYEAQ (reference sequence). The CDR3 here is CASSLGRGRGDTQYF. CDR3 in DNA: TGTGCTAGCAGCCTGGGGCGGGGGCGCGGGGATACGCAGTATTTT.

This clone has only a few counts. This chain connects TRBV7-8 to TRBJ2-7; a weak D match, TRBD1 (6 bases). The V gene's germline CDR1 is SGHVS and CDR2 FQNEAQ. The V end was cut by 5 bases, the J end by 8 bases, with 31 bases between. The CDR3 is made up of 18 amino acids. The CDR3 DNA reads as TGTGCCAGCAGCCCACAATTCGGACGGACAGTACCCCCCCTGAAGCAGTACTTC. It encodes CASSPQFGRTVPPLKQYF. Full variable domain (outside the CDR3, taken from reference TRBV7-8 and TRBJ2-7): GAGVSQSPRYKVAKRGQDVALRCDPISGHVSLFWYQQALGQGPEFLTYFQNEAQLDKSGLPSDRFFAERPEGSVSTLKIQRTQQEDSAVYLCASSPQFGRTVPPLKQYFGPGTRLTVT.

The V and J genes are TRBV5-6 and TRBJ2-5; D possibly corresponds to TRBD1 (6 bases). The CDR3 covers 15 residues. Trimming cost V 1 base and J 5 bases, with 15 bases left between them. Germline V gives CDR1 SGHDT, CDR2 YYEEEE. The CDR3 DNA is TGTGCCAGCAGCTTGCTGGGGCAGGGGCGGGAGACCCAGTACTTC. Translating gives CASSLLGQGRETQYF.

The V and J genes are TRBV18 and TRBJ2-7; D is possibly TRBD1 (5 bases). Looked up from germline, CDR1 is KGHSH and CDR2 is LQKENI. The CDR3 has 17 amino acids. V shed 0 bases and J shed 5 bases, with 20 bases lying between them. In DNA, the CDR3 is TGTGCCAGCTCACCACCGAGGAGTTGGGCAGGGTTACACGAGCAGTACTTC. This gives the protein CASSPPRSWAGLHEQYF.

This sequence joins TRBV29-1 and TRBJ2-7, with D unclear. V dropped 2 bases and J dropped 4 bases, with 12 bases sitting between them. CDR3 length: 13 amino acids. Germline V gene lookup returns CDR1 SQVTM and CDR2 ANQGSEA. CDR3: CSVEFITQYEQYF. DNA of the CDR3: TGCAGCGTTGAATTTATAACACAGTACGAGCAGTACTTC.

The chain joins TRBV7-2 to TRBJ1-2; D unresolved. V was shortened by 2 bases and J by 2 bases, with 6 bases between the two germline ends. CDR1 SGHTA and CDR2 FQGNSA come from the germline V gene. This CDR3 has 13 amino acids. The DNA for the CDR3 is TGTGCCAGCAGCTTATCCAGAAACTATGGCTACACCTTC. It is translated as CASSLSRNYGYTF.

CDR3 nucleotides: TGTGCCAGCAGCGGGACAGGGGGCGAGCAGTACTTC. It specifies CASSGTGGEQYF. The chain carries TRBV9 and TRBJ2-7; 10 bases are shared with TRBD1. V gave up 3 bases and J gave up 6 bases; unmatched junction bases: 0. Germline loops: CDR1 SGDLS, CDR2 YYNGEE. This CDR3 has 12 amino acids.

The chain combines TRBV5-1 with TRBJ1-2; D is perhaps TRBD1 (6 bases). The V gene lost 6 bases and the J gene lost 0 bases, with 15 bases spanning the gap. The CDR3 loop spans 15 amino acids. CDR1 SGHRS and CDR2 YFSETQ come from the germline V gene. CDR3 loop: CASTEGGAANYGYTF. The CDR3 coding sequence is TGCGCCAGCACCGAGGGGGGGGCCGCTAACTATGGCTACACCTTC.

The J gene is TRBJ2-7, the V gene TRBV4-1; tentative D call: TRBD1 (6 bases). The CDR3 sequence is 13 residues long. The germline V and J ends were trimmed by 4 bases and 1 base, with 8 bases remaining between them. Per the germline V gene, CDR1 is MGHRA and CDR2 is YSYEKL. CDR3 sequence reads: CASSLQGSYEQYF. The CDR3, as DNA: TGCGCCAGCAGCCTTCAGGGGTCCTACGAGCAGTACTTC.

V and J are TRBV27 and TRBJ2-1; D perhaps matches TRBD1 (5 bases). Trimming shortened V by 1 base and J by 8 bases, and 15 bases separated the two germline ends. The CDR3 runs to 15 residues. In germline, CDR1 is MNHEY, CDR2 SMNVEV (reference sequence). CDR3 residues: CASSLYPGKVDEQFF. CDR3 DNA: TGTGCCAGCAGTTTATATCCAGGGAAGGTAGATGAGCAGTTCTTC.

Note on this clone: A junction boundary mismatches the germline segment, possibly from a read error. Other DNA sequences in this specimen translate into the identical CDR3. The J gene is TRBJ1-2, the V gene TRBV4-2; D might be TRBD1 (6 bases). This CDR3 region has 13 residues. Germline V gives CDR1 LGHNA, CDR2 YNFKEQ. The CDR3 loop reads CASSQGGVTGYTF. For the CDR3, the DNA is TGTGCCAGCAGTCAAGGGGGGGTTACCGGCTACACCTTC.

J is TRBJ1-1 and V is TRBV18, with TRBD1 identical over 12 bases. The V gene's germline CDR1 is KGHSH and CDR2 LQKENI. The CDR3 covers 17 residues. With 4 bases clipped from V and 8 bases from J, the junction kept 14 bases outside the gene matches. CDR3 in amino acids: CASSLAFTGGTGGEAFF. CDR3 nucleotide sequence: TGTGCCAGCTCACTCGCCTTTACCGGGGGGACAGGGGGCGAAGCTTTCTTT. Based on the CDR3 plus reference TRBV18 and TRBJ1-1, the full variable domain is NAGVMQNPRHLVRRRGQEARLRCSPMKGHSHVYWYRQLPEEGLKFMVYLQKENIIDESGMPKERFSAEFPKEGPSILRIQQVVRGDSAAYFCASSLAFTGGTGGEAFFGQGTRLTVV.

CDR3 coding DNA: TGTGCCAGCAGCCTCCCCCAGGGGGACAACAATCAGCCCCAGCATTTT. Protein product: CASSLPQGDNNQPQHF. The chain uses TRBV7-3 and TRBJ1-5; 7 nucleotides match TRBD1. The ends lost 5 bases at V and 3 bases at J; junction bases unmatched: 10. Germline loops: CDR1 SGHTA, CDR2 FQGTGA. CDR3 length: 16 amino acids. The full variable domain, completed using reference TRBV7-3 and TRBJ1-5, is GAGVSQTPSNKVTEKGKYVELRCDPISGHTALYWYRQSLGQGPEFLIYFQGTGAADDSGLPNDRFFAVRPEGSVSTLKIQRTERGDSAVYLCASSLPQGDNNQPQHFGDGTRLSIL.

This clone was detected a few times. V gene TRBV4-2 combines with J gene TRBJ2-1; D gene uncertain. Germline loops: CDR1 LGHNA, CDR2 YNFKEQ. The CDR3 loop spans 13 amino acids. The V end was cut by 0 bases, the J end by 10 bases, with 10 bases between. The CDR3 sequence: CASSQDRTTEQFF. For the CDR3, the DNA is TGTGCCAGCAGCCAAGACCGAACTACCGAGCAGTTCTTC.

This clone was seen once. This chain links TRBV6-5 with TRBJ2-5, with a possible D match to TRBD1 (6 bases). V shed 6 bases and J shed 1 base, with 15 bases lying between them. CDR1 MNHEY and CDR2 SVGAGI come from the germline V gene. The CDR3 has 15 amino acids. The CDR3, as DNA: TGTGCCAGCAGCATTGTACAGGGTTTCCAAGAGACCCAGTACTTC. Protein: CASSIVQGFQETQYF.

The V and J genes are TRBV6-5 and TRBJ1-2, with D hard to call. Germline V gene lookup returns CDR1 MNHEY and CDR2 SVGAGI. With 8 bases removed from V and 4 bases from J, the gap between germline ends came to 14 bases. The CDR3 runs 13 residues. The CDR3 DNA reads TGTGCCAGCTTCGGTCGGGGATCCTATGGCTACACCTTC. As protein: CASFGRGSYGYTF.